This T cell receptor beta chain was sequenced during a study of beta chain features in type 1 diabetes (dated by TCRdb to the late 2010s). For context, the study as a whole: Mean age, gender distribution, total cell number and subset yield were not different between patients and healthy donors. A total of some 100,000,000 sorted cells were examined across all samples, and the number of cells per subset was strongly correlated with RNA yield. Naive and central memory subsets were obtained from all 30 or so donors, but regulatory and stem cell-like memory subsets were isolated from only 8 patients and 8 healthy donors. The study compared the TCRB repertoires of sorted circulating CD4+ T cell subsets in recently diagnosed type 1 diabetes patients with those in matched healthy donors. Study-level results and caveats: Shorter templates might have been favored by PCR, but patient and control samples were amplified and corrected together, so both groups would have been affected equally by any skew. Naive, central memory and regulatory TCRB repertoires appeared to be more alike among patients than among healthy donors. At VDJ recombination sites, patients with type 1 diabetes made fewer insertions and deleted more nucleotides, a pattern implying thymic rearrangement abnormalities. Only small numbers of individuals were included in the HLA sub-analyses, which left unresolved whether HLA type had any influence on TCRB rearrangement. Because cDNA rather than genomic DNA was sequenced, highly expressing activated cells could have been over-represented, although no difference in activation and CD3 levels was found between groups. In all four CD4+ subsets, TCRB CDR3 length was moderately but significantly shorter in type 1 diabetes patients.

The germline V gene specifies SGHDT as CDR1 and YYEEEE as CDR2. V is reduced by 1 base and J by 2 bases, leaving a spacing of 6 bases between them. The cysteine opens and the phenylalanine closes a CDR3 of 13 amino acids. Of the read, only the CDR3 DNA is kept; its 39 bases are in frame from base 1. A single peripheral blood draw of around 120 mL on average was collected from each donor into heparinised tubes. Naive, central memory, regulatory and stem cell-like memory CD4+ T cells were sorted on a BD FACSAria II using a panel including CD45RO, CCR7, CD25, CD127, CD95 and CD27. A purity above 95% was achieved for all sorted populations. Right away, PBMCs were isolated by Lymphoprep density gradient centrifugation and were stained directly, with no culture step. Samples were stained and sorted in pairs, with one healthy donor and one patient per experiment, so that batch effects were minimized. A single count supports this clone. Its antigen has not been determined. Nothing much larger sits one base from this clone, and base qualities are not available.

All of the isolated RNA was reverse transcribed with the High Capacity cDNA Reverse Transcription Kit, so expressed TCRB transcripts were sequenced. Deep immunoSEQ sequencing was applied to naive, central memory and regulatory T cell samples, giving an average of around 3.8 million total reads per sample. Sorted cells were lysed in RLT buffer and RNA was extracted with DNase-treated RNeasy Micro or Mini kits, depending on cell number. To prevent cross-contamination, every cell subset was processed on its own, while patient and healthy donor samples were processed together. Using the immunoSEQ multiplex PCR, TCRB sequences were amplified from cDNA into 87-bp fragments spanning the CDR3 region. Sequencing of the amplicons was performed on the Illumina HiSeq platform. The study's own analysis went as follows. Synthetic template baselines were used to correct PCR bias computationally, reads within Hamming distance 2 were collapsed, and singletons that could not be merged were discarded. Reads were aligned against IMGT to assign V, D and J genes, CDR3 length and insertions or deletions at six rearrangement sites. Within each subset, clonotype counts were normalized to the number of sorted cells before true diversity and Gini coefficients were calculated with the tcR R package. Repertoire sharing was quantified using the overlap coefficient calculated on TCRB nucleotide sequences. TCRdb mirrors the immuneACCESS table, restricted to in-frame sequences. Some clones are absent from its copies; in checked studies, under half trace to an unresolved V gene, and the reason for the others is unknown. The DNA gave D and trimming, while V, J and clone size come from that table. The sample profile shows 300,000 to 350,000 clones; approximately 14% of them were found once. 6.7% of the sample lies in the top ten.

The specimen sequenced was central memory CD4+ T cells from blood. This clonotype originated in a man aged 25-40 years in good health. The chain links TRBV5-6 with TRBJ2-5, with the D gene uncertain. The CDR3 reads CASSLKRQETQYF. The sequenced DNA: TGTGCCAGCAGCTTGAAACGACAAGAGACCCAGTACTTC.